Listed below are T cell receptor beta chains from one sample, sequenced in a study of regulatory T cells in long-lasting Graves disease. TCRdb re-derived calls from the multiplex PCR reads in MiXCR, one entry per CDR3 protein. The repertoire holds 580,000 or so distinct CDR3 sequences, roughly 15% seen once, with around 12% in the top ten. The sample was also linked to a second study, of T cells in Graves' hyperthyroidism and ophthalmopathy.

The specimen was peripheral blood mononuclear cells (PBMCs), collected at new diagnosis, from a patient treated with antithyroid drugs. Receptors were obtained from a man aged 18 to 30 with Graves disease. Both conserved end residues are part of each CDR3. The D gene is left open where the match is weak. Rows give clone size only sometimes, using once, few, many, or a class for an expanded clone.

d_gene: NA; v_gene: TRBV20-1; j_gene: TRBJ2-1; abundance: NA; CDR3aa: CSVKDTVLNNEQFF; CDR3nt: TGCAGTGTAAAGGACACGGTCTTAAACAATGAGCAGTTCTTC
d_gene: TRBD1; v_gene: TRBV20-1; j_gene: TRBJ2-1; abundance: few; CDR3aa: CSARGTGLEQFF; CDR3nt: TGCAGTGCTCGAGGGACAGGGCTGGAGCAGTTCTTC
d_gene: TRBD2; v_gene: TRBV5-5; j_gene: TRBJ2-1; abundance: NA; CDR3aa: CASSLGLAPYNEQFF; CDR3nt: TGTGCCAGCAGCTTAGGACTAGCACCGTACAATGAGCAGTTCTTC
d_gene: NA; v_gene: TRBV7-9; j_gene: TRBJ2-5; abundance: few; CDR3aa: CASSLTGALETQYF; CDR3nt: TGTGCCAGCAGCTTAACCGGGGCCCTGGAGACCCAGTACTTC
d_gene: NA; v_gene: TRBV20-1; j_gene: TRBJ1-2; abundance: NA; CDR3aa: CSALALPGVTDGYTF; CDR3nt: TGCAGTGCTCTAGCCTTGCCGGGGGTAACGGATGGCTACACCTTC
d_gene: NA; v_gene: TRBV6-2/TRBV6-3; j_gene: TRBJ2-7; abundance: many; CDR3aa: CASSYGTPLSYEQYF; CDR3nt: TGTGCCAGCAGTTACGGGACCCCGCTCTCCTACGAGCAGTACTTC
d_gene: NA; v_gene: TRBV30; j_gene: TRBJ1-6; abundance: few; CDR3aa: CAWSEGTLYNSPLHF; CDR3nt: TGTGCCTGGTCAGAGGGGACCCTCTATAATTCACCCCTCCACTTT
d_gene: TRBD1; v_gene: TRBV19; j_gene: TRBJ2-7; abundance: NA; CDR3aa: CASSIIPGQGYHEQYF; CDR3nt: TGTGCCAGTAGTATCATTCCCGGACAGGGGTACCACGAGCAGTACTTC
d_gene: TRBD2; v_gene: TRBV11-2; j_gene: TRBJ2-3; abundance: NA; CDR3aa: CASLREGLGTDTQYF; CDR3nt: TGTGCCAGCCTGAGGGAGGGCCTTGGCACAGATACGCAGTATTTT
d_gene: NA; v_gene: TRBV28; j_gene: TRBJ1-2; abundance: NA; CDR3aa: CASSFLGGASYGYTF; CDR3nt: TGTGCCAGCAGTTTCCTCGGGGGCGCTTCCTATGGCTACACCTTC
d_gene: TRBD1; v_gene: TRBV19; j_gene: TRBJ2-3; abundance: few; CDR3aa: CASSIQGGDGDTQYF; CDR3nt: TGTGCCAGTAGCATACAGGGGGGAGATGGGGATACGCAGTATTTT
d_gene: TRBD1; v_gene: TRBV20-1; j_gene: TRBJ1-5; abundance: NA; CDR3aa: CSARDHQGASNQPQHF; CDR3nt: TGCAGTGCTAGAGATCACCAGGGGGCGAGCAATCAGCCCCAGCATTTT
d_gene: TRBD1; v_gene: TRBV19; j_gene: TRBJ2-1; abundance: NA; CDR3aa: CASHTGALYNEQFF; CDR3nt: TGTGCCAGTCACACAGGGGCGCTGTACAATGAGCAGTTCTTC
d_gene: TRBD1; v_gene: TRBV7-3; j_gene: TRBJ2-1; abundance: NA; CDR3aa: CASSKDRGKLDEQFF; CDR3nt: TGTGCCAGCAGCAAAGACAGGGGGAAGCTCGATGAGCAGTTCTTC
d_gene: NA; v_gene: TRBV2; j_gene: TRBJ2-2; abundance: NA; CDR3aa: CASSDQGNTGELFF; CDR3nt: TGTGCCAGCAGTGACCAGGGGAACACCGGGGAGCTGTTTTTT
d_gene: NA; v_gene: TRBV4-1; j_gene: TRBJ1-4; abundance: NA; CDR3aa: CASRPRGTLATNEKLFF; CDR3nt: TGCGCCAGCAGGCCCCGTGGCACTCTAGCAACTAATGAAAAACTGTTTTTT
d_gene: NA; v_gene: TRBV20-1; j_gene: TRBJ2-3; abundance: few; CDR3aa: CSARYPGVTSTDTQYF; CDR3nt: TGCAGTGCTAGATACCCAGGAGTTACTAGCACAGATACGCAGTATTTT
d_gene: NA; v_gene: TRBV12-3/TRBV12-4; j_gene: TRBJ1-2; abundance: many; CDR3aa: CASSPPWRETVYYGYTF; CDR3nt: TGTGCCAGCAGCCCCCCATGGCGGGAAACAGTCTACTATGGCTACACCTTC
d_gene: NA; v_gene: TRBV11-3; j_gene: TRBJ2-3; abundance: few; CDR3aa: CASSLDGQTDTQYF; CDR3nt: TGTGCCAGCAGCTTAGACGGGCAGACAGATACGCAGTATTTT
d_gene: NA; v_gene: TRBV3-1; j_gene: TRBJ1-1; abundance: NA; CDR3aa: CASSQETTGEAFF; CDR3nt: TGTGCCAGCAGCCAAGAAACAACGGGTGAAGCTTTCTTT
d_gene: TRBD1; v_gene: TRBV20-1; j_gene: TRBJ2-7; abundance: many; CDR3aa: CSAGGGQGMVGYEQYF; CDR3nt: TGCAGTGCTGGGGGGGGACAGGGGATGGTCGGATACGAGCAGTACTTC
d_gene: TRBD1; v_gene: TRBV20-1; j_gene: TRBJ2-1; abundance: few; CDR3aa: CSGEQGKGWNEQFF; CDR3nt: TGCAGTGGAGAACAGGGGAAAGGGTGGAATGAGCAGTTCTTC
d_gene: NA; v_gene: TRBV9; j_gene: TRBJ2-1; abundance: few; CDR3aa: CASSANNRAEQFF; CDR3nt: TGTGCCAGCAGCGCTAACAACAGGGCCGAGCAGTTCTTC
d_gene: TRBD2; v_gene: TRBV4-2; j_gene: TRBJ2-7; abundance: NA; CDR3aa: CASSLGTSGWDEQYF; CDR3nt: TGTGCCAGCAGCCTCGGGACTAGCGGGTGGGACGAGCAGTACTTC
d_gene: NA; v_gene: TRBV5-1; j_gene: TRBJ2-7; abundance: NA; CDR3aa: CASSFPRAGGYDEQYF; CDR3nt: TGCGCCAGCAGCTTCCCCAGGGCAGGAGGATACGACGAGCAGTACTTC
d_gene: TRBD2; v_gene: TRBV7-6; j_gene: TRBJ2-3; abundance: NA; CDR3aa: CASRTSGSNTDTQYF; CDR3nt: TGTGCCAGCAGAACTAGCGGGAGTAACACAGATACGCAGTATTTT
d_gene: NA; v_gene: TRBV12-5; j_gene: TRBJ2-2; abundance: NA; CDR3aa: CASGLGGGKRDTGELFF; CDR3nt: TGTGCTAGTGGTTTGGGTGGGGGGAAGAGGGACACCGGGGAGCTGTTTTTT
d_gene: TRBD2; v_gene: TRBV5-1; j_gene: TRBJ2-1; abundance: few; CDR3aa: CASTQGTSVNEQFF; CDR3nt: TGCGCCAGCACCCAAGGGACTAGCGTCAATGAGCAGTTCTTC
d_gene: NA; v_gene: TRBV6-5; j_gene: TRBJ2-4; abundance: few; CDR3aa: CASSYSGGRDIQYF; CDR3nt: TGTGCCAGCAGTTACTCGGGGGGGCGCGACATTCAGTACTTC
d_gene: NA; v_gene: TRBV6-1; j_gene: TRBJ1-4; abundance: few; CDR3aa: CASLKGGVYEKLFF; CDR3nt: TGTGCCAGCCTTAAGGGGGGGGTGTATGAAAAACTGTTTTTT
d_gene: TRBD2; v_gene: TRBV9; j_gene: TRBJ2-1; abundance: few; CDR3aa: CASSVGLAGGVQVEQFF; CDR3nt: TGTGCCAGCAGCGTAGGACTAGCGGGAGGAGTGCAGGTTGAGCAGTTCTTC
d_gene: NA; v_gene: TRBV7-8; j_gene: TRBJ1-1; abundance: many; CDR3aa: CASSWGGDRGGTEAFF; CDR3nt: TGTGCCAGCAGCTGGGGGGGGGACCGGGGAGGTACTGAAGCTTTCTTT
d_gene: NA; v_gene: TRBV2; j_gene: TRBJ2-1; abundance: NA; CDR3aa: CASRDDNEQFF; CDR3nt: TGTGCCAGCAGAGATGACAATGAGCAGTTCTTC
d_gene: NA; v_gene: TRBV9; j_gene: TRBJ2-7; abundance: NA; CDR3aa: CASSSEPTGYYEQYF; CDR3nt: TGTGCCAGCAGCTCAGAGCCTACCGGCTACTACGAGCAGTACTTC
d_gene: NA; v_gene: TRBV14; j_gene: TRBJ2-7; abundance: many; CDR3aa: CATSLGVSYEQYF; CDR3nt: TGTGCCACCTCCCTGGGAGTTTCCTACGAGCAGTACTTC
d_gene: NA; v_gene: TRBV27; j_gene: TRBJ1-6; abundance: NA; CDR3aa: CASSRGSSPLHF; CDR3nt: TGTGCCAGCAGCCGAGGGTCTTCACCCCTCCACTTT
d_gene: NA; v_gene: TRBV2; j_gene: TRBJ1-4; abundance: many; CDR3aa: CASSPMTASGKEKLFF; CDR3nt: TGTGCCAGCAGTCCTATGACGGCGTCCGGGAAGGAAAAACTGTTTTTT
d_gene: NA; v_gene: TRBV20-1; j_gene: TRBJ2-7; abundance: many; CDR3aa: CSASNTYEQYF; CDR3nt: TGCAGTGCTAGCAACACCTACGAGCAGTACTTC
d_gene: TRBD1; v_gene: TRBV10-3; j_gene: TRBJ1-6; abundance: many; CDR3aa: CAISEAGQGNSPLHF; CDR3nt: TGTGCCATCAGTGAGGCGGGACAGGGAAATTCACCCCTCCACTTT
d_gene: TRBD2; v_gene: TRBV11-2; j_gene: TRBJ2-1; abundance: NA; CDR3aa: CASSLGGLAGAYNEQFF; CDR3nt: TGTGCCAGCAGCTTAGGTGGACTAGCGGGCGCCTACAATGAGCAGTTCTTC
d_gene: NA; v_gene: TRBV9; j_gene: TRBJ1-5; abundance: few; CDR3aa: CASSGEHSNQPQHF; CDR3nt: TGTGCCAGCAGCGGTGAGCATAGCAATCAGCCCCAGCATTTT
d_gene: TRBD2; v_gene: TRBV20-1; j_gene: TRBJ2-1; abundance: many; CDR3aa: CSASREGRLNEQFF; CDR3nt: TGCAGTGCTAGTCGGGAGGGAAGGTTGAATGAGCAGTTCTTC
d_gene: NA; v_gene: TRBV7-6; j_gene: TRBJ2-7; abundance: many; CDR3aa: CASSSRYRANEQYF; CDR3nt: TGTGCCAGCAGCTCACGGTATAGGGCCAACGAGCAGTACTTC
d_gene: TRBD2; v_gene: TRBV7-9; j_gene: TRBJ2-1; abundance: many; CDR3aa: CASRQAGDEQFF; CDR3nt: TGTGCCAGCAGACAAGCGGGAGATGAGCAGTTCTTC
d_gene: NA; v_gene: TRBV28; j_gene: TRBJ2-7; abundance: few; CDR3aa: CASRQALLRTYGQYF; CDR3nt: TGTGCCAGCAGGCAGGCACTTCTCAGGACCTACGGGCAGTACTTC
d_gene: NA; v_gene: TRBV20-1; j_gene: TRBJ2-7; abundance: many; CDR3aa: CSARLSGSAYEQYF; CDR3nt: TGCAGTGCCCGGTTGTCGGGTTCTGCCTACGAGCAGTACTTC
d_gene: NA; v_gene: TRBV28; j_gene: TRBJ1-5; abundance: many; CDR3aa: CASSPRQRYSNQPQHF; CDR3nt: TGTGCCAGCAGTCCACGACAGAGATATAGCAATCAGCCCCAGCATTTT
d_gene: NA; v_gene: TRBV5-1; j_gene: TRBJ1-1; abundance: many; CDR3aa: CASSGGHGTNTEAFF; CDR3nt: TGCGCCAGCAGCGGAGGACACGGAACGAACACTGAAGCTTTCTTT
d_gene: NA; v_gene: TRBV12-3/TRBV12-4; j_gene: TRBJ2-1; abundance: NA; CDR3aa: CASSLIGMVDEQFF; CDR3nt: TGTGCCAGCAGTTTGATTGGTATGGTAGATGAGCAGTTCTTC
d_gene: TRBD2; v_gene: TRBV3-1; j_gene: TRBJ2-5; abundance: NA; CDR3aa: CASRGAGLAGETQEAQYF; CDR3nt: TGTGCCAGCAGGGGAGCTGGACTAGCGGGAGAAACCCAAGAGGCCCAGTACTTC